This T cell receptor (beta chain) was recorded in a study of T-cell memory formation after mild COVID-19. Via MiXCR, TCRdb re-called the 5' RACE reads, giving one row per CDR3 protein. This sample carries 500,000 to 550,000 distinct CDR3 sequences, about 20% of them seen once, and the ten largest clones take approximately 13%. Germline V CDR1 and CDR2: SGHRS, YFSETQ. V dropped 4 bases and J dropped 7 bases, with 6 bases sitting between them. The length of the CDR3 is 12 residues. This clonotype was observed a few times. The sequence was collected from an adult woman who had mild COVID-19 (a few samples of this study predate the infection). Cell type and time point are not known. This chain links TRBV5-1 with TRBJ1-6; unclear D gene. Sequencing was done on a sample of PBMCs or a T cell subset sorted from them (not recorded which). CDR3 region: CASSGQNSPLHF. In nucleotides, the CDR3 is TGCGCCAGCAGCGGGCAGAATTCACCCCTCCACTTT.